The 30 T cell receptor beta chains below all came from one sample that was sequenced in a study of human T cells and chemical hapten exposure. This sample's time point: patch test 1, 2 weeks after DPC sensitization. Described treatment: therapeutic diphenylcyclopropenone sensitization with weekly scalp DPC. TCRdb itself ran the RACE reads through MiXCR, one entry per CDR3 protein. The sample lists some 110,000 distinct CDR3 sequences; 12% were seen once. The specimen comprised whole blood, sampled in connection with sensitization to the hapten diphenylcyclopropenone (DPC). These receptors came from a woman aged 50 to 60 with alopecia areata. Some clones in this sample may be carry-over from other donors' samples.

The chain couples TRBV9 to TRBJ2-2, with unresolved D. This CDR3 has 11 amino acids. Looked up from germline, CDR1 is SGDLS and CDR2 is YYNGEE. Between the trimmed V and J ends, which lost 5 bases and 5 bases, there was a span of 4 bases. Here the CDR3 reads CASSSTGELFF. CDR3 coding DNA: TGTGCCAGCAGTTCTACCGGGGAGCTGTTTTTT.

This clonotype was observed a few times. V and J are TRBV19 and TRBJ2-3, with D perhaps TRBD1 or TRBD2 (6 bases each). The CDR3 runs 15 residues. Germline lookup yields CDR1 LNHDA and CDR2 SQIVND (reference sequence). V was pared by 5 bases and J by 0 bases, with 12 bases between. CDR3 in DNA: TGTGCCAGTAGTGGGGGGCTCCTCAGCACAGATACGCAGTATTTT. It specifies CASSGGLLSTDTQYF.

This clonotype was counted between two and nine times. The CDR3 protein is CASSQGWASNNEQYF. CDR3 DNA sequence: TGCGCCAGCAGCCAAGGTTGGGCCAGCAACAACGAGCAGTACTTC. The rearrangement uses TRBV4-1 and TRBJ2-7; D uncertain. The CDR3 is 15 residues long. V lost 1 base and J 5 bases, leaving 15 bases between the germline ends. The germline V gene encodes CDR1 MGHRA and CDR2 YSYEKL.

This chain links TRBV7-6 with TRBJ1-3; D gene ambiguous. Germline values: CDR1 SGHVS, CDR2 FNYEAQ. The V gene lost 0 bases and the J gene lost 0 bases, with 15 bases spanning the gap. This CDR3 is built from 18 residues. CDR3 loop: CASSLAGQSADSGNTIYF. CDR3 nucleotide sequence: TGTGCCAGCAGCTTAGCGGGCCAAAGCGCCGACTCTGGAAACACCATATATTTT.

This CDR3 is CAISDSFPNSNEQYF. CDR3 in DNA: TGTGCCATCAGTGATTCTTTTCCCAATTCCAACGAGCAGTACTTC. The chain links TRBV10-3 to TRBJ2-7; D uncertain. V lost 3 bases and J 5 bases, leaving 17 bases between the germline ends. The CDR3 extends over 15 amino acids. Germline CDR1 reads ENHRY; CDR2 reads SYGVKD.

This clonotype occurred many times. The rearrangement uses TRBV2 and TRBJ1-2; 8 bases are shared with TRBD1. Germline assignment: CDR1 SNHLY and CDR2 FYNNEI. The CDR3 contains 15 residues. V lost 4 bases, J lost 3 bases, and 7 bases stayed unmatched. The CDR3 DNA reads TGTGCCAGCAGTGGCCGGACAGGGTCTTACTATGGCTACACCTTC. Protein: CASSGRTGSYYGYTF.

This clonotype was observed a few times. The DNA of the CDR3 is TGTGCCAGCAGCTTAGCACTCGAAGATACGCAGTATTTT. Protein: CASSLALEDTQYF. This rearrangement joins TRBV7-6 to TRBJ2-3, with unresolved D. Germline CDR1 reads SGHVS; CDR2 reads FNYEAQ. Trimming pared 0 bases from V and 5 bases from J, leaving 6 bases between. The CDR3 is 13 residues long. The full variable domain, rest sourced from reference TRBV7-6 and TRBJ2-3, is GAGVSQSPRYKVTKRGQDVALRCDPISGHVSLYWYRQALGQGPEFLTYFNYEAQQDKSGLPNDRFSAERPEGSISTLTIQRTEQRDSAMYRCASSLALEDTQYFGPGTRLTVL.

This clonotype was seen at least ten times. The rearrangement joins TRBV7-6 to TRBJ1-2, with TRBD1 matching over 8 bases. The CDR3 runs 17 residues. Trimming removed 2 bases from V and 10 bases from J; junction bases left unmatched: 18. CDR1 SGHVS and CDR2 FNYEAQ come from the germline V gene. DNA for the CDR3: TGTGCCAGCAGCTTAAGCGGGGACAGGCTCAAACCGATCATCTACACCTTC. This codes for CASSLSGDRLKPIIYTF.

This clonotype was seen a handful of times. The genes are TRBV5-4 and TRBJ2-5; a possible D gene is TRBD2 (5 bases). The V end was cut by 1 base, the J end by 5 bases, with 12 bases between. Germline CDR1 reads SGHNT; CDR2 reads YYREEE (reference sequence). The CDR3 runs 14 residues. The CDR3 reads CASSLWTDSETQYF. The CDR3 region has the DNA TGTGCCAGCAGCTTGTGGACGGACTCGGAGACCCAGTACTTC.

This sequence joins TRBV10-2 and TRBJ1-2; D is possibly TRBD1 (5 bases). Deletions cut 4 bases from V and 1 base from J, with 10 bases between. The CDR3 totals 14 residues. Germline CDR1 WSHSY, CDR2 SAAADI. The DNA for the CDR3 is TGCGCCAGCAGTGTCACAGGTCGTAACTATGGCTACACCTTC. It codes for CASSVTGRNYGYTF.

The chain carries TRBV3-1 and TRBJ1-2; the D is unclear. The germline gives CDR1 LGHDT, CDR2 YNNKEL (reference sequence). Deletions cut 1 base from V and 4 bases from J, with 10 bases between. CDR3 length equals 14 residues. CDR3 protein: CASSQAVRVYGYTF. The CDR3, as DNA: TGTGCCAGCAGCCAAGCTGTCAGAGTCTATGGCTACACCTTC.

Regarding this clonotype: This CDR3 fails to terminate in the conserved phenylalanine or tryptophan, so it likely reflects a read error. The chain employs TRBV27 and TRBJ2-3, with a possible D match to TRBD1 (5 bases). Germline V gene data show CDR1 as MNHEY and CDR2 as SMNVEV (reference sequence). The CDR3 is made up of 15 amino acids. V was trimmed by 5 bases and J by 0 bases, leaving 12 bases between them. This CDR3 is CASSKQGASTDTQYS. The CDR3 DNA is TGTGCCAGCAGTAAACAAGGGGCTAGCACAGATACGCAGTATTCT.

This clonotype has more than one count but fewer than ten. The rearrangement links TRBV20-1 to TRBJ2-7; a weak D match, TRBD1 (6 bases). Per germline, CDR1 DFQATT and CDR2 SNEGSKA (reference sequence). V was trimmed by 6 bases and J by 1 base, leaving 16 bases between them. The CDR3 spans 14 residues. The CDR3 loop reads CSAKFTQGSYEQYF. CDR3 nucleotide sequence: TGCAGTGCAAAATTTACCCAGGGGTCCTACGAGCAGTACTTC.

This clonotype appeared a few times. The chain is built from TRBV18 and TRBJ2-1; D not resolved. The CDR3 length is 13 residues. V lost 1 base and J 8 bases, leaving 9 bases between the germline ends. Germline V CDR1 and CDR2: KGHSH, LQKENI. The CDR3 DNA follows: TGTGCCAGCTCACCACGGGTCGCGGATGAGCAGTTCTTC. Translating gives CASSPRVADEQFF.

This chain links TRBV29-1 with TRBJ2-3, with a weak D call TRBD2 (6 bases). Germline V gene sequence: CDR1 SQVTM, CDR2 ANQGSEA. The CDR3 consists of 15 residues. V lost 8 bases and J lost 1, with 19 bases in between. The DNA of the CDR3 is TGCAGCTACCGGGGGTATGGGGTGGGCACAGATACGCAGTATTTT. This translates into CSYRGYGVGTDTQYF.

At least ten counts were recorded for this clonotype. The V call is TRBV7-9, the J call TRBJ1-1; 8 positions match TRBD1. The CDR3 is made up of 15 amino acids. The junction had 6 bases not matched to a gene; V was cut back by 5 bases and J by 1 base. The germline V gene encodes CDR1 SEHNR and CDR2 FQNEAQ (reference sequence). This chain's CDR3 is CASSGWTGTNTEAFF. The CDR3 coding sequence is TGTGCCAGCAGCGGTTGGACAGGGACGAACACTGAAGCTTTCTTT. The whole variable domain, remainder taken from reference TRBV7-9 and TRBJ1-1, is DTGVSQNPRHKITKRGQNVTFRCDPISEHNRLYWYRQTLGQGPEFLTYFQNEAQLEKSRLLSDRFSAERPKGSFSTLEIQRTEQGDSAMYLCASSGWTGTNTEAFFGQGTRLTVV.

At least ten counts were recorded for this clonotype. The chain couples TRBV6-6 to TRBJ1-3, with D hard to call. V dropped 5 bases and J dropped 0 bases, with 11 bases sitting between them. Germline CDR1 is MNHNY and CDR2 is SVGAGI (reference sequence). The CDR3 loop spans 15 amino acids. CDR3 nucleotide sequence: TGTGCCAGCAGTAGAGGCGATAGCTCTGGAAACACCATATATTTT. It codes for CASSRGDSSGNTIYF.

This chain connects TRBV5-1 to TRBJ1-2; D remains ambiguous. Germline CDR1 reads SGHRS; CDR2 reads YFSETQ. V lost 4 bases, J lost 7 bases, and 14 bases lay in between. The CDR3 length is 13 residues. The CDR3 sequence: CASSETEASGYTF. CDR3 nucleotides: TGCGCCAGCAGCGAGACGGAGGCCAGTGGCTACACCTTC.

The CDR3 nucleotides read TGTGCCAGCTCCCTCTTTGGCGGGAGCCCCGACTCCACAGATACGCAGTATTTT. It encodes CASSLFGGSPDSTDTQYF. This chain joins TRBV18 and TRBJ2-3; TRBD2 agrees at 7 bases. The germline V gene encodes CDR1 KGHSH and CDR2 LQKENI. The CDR3 spans 18 residues. The V gene end was trimmed by 6 bases and the J gene end by 2 bases; junction bases not matched to a gene: 17.

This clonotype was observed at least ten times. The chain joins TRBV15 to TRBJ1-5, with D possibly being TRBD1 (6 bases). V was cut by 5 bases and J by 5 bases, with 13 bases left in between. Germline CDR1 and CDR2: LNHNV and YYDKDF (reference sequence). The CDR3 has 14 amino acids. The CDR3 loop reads CATSLQRGDQPQHF. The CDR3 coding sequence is TGTGCCACCAGCCTTCAAAGGGGGGATCAGCCCCAGCATTTT.

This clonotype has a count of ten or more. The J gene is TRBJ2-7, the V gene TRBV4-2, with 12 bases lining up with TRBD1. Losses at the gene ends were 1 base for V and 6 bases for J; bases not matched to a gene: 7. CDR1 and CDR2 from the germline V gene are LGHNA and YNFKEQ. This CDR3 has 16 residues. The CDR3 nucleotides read TGTGCCAGCAGCCAAGTATGGGGACAGGGGGCTTCCGAGCAGTACTTC. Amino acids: CASSQVWGQGASEQYF.

CDR3 loop: CASSLKGRGTDTQYF. CDR3 sequence (DNA): TGTGCCAGCAGCTTAAAGGGTCGGGGCACAGATACGCAGTATTTT. V is TRBV7-9 and J is TRBJ2-3, with D unresolved. The germline CDR1 and CDR2 sequences are SEHNR and FQNEAQ (reference sequence). Between the trimmed V and J ends, which lost 2 bases and 1 base, there was a span of 10 bases. This CDR3 spans 15 amino acids.

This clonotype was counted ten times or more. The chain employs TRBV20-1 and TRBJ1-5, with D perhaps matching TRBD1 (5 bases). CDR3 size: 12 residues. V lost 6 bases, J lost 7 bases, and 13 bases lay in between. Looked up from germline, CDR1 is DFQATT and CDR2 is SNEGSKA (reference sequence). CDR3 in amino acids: CSALRGAQPQHF. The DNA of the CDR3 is TGCAGTGCCCTCAGAGGGGCGCAGCCCCAGCATTTT.

CDR3: CASSQDAGARDTQYF. As DNA, the CDR3 is TGTGCCAGCAGCCAAGATGCGGGGGCCAGGGATACGCAGTATTTT. The genes are TRBV4-2 and TRBJ2-3, with TRBD2 as a possible D gene (7 bases). This CDR3 comprises 15 residues. The germline gives CDR1 LGHNA, CDR2 YNFKEQ. The V end was cut by 0 bases, the J end by 6 bases, with 13 bases between.

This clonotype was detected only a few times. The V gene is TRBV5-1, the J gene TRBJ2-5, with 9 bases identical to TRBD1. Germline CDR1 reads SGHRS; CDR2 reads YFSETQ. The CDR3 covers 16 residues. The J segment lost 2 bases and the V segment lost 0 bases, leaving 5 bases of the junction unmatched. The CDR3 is CASSLAPTGGQETQYF. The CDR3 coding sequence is TGCGCCAGCAGCTTGGCGCCGACAGGGGGACAAGAGACCCAGTACTTC.

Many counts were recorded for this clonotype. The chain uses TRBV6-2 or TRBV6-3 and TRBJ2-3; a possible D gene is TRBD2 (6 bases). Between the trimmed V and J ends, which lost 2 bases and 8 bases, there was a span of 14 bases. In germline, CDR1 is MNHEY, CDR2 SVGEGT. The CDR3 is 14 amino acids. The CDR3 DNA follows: TGTGCCAGCAGTTACCGACTAGACGGCGGTACGCAGTATTTT. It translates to CASSYRLDGGTQYF.

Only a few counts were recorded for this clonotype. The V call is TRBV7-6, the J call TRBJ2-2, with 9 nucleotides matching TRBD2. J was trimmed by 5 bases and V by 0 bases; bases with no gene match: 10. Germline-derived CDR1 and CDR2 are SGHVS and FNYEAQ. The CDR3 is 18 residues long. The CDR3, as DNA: TGTGCCAGCAGCTTAGCGGCGCCTAGCGGGACTTATACCGGGGAGCTGTTTTTT. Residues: CASSLAAPSGTYTGELFF.

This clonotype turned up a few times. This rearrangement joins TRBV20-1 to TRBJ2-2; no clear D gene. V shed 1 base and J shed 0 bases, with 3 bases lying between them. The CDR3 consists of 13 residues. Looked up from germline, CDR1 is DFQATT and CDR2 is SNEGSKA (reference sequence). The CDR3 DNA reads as TGCAGTGCTAGAGCGACGAACACCGGGGAGCTGTTTTTT. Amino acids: CSARATNTGELFF.

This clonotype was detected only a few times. DNA of the CDR3: TGTGCCAGCACCTATCAAGATACGCAGTATTTT. It encodes CASTYQDTQYF. The chain carries TRBV28 and TRBJ2-3; D gene ambiguous. V was pared by 7 bases and J by 5 bases, with 7 bases between. Germline V CDR1 and CDR2: MDHEN, SYDVKM. There are 11 residues in the CDR3.

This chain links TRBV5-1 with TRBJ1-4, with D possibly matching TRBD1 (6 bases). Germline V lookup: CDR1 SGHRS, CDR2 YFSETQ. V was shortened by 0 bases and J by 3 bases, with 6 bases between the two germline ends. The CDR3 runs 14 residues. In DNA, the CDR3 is TGCGCCAGCAGCTTGGGACAGGCTAATGAAAAACTGTTTTTT. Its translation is CASSLGQANEKLFF.